This T cell receptor (beta chain) was obtained from a study of CXCR3-negative and CXCR3-positive naive CD8 T cells. Whole-study results and caveats: Cryopreservation partially lowered CXCR3 expression, so most assays used fresh PBMCs. Memory CD8+ T cell repertoires were far less diverse than both naive subsets.

At hundreds of thousands of cells each, triplicate sorts were carried out for each CD8+ T cell subset. A CD45RO-CCR7+CD27+CD95- phenotype identified naive CD8+ T cells. It was by 5' RACE with UMI labels that the TRB cDNA libraries were prepared. TCRdb re-called the 5' RACE reads; every CDR3 protein appears as one record, without DNA. This sample contains 45,000 to 65,000 distinct CDR3 sequences. This CDR3 has 15 residues. CDR1 is MNHEY and CDR2 is SVGEGT in the germline V gene. With regard to this clonotype: The antigen remains unidentified.

Sequencing was performed on naive CXCR3- CD8+ T cells from blood. The subset denotes: CD45RO-CCR7+CD27+CD95- naive CD8+ T cells lacking CXCR3 (TNR3-). The receptor was derived from a human donor in good health. Some clones in this sample may be carry-over from other donors' samples. The V call is TRBV6-2 or TRBV6-3, the J call TRBJ2-5; without DNA, the TCRdb call of TRBD1 cannot be checked. CDR3 in amino acids: CASSYSIQGRETQYF.